A single sample gave rise to the 2 T cell receptor beta chains below, sequenced in a study of T cells expressing NK-cell markers. TCRdb reprocessed the 5' RACE reads; each CDR3 protein has one entry and no DNA is given. This repertoire includes some 110,000 distinct CDR3 sequences. The sample comprised blood T cells: a sorted CD56 or NKG2C T cell subset, CD4+ or CD8+ T cells, or bulk PBMC T cells (not recorded which). All receptors derive from a woman aged 18-69 years in good health.

The J gene is TRBJ1-1, the V gene TRBV29-1; TCRdb lists TRBD1, though no DNA is available to test this call. CDR1 is SQVTM and CDR2 is ANQGSEA in the germline V gene. The CDR3 extends over 16 amino acids. CDR3 amino acids: CSVESPGRGIDTEAFF.

The chain couples TRBV19 to TRBJ1-4. The CDR3 extends over 13 amino acids. Germline V gives CDR1 LNHDA, CDR2 SQIVND (reference sequence). This chain's CDR3 is CASSLQLNEKLFF.